This T cell receptor (beta chain) was observed in a study of sequential checkpoint blockade in melanoma. Whole-study context: Randomization was 1:1 between first-line nivolumab→ipilimumab and ipilimumab→nivolumab. Both treatment sequences were followed by maintenance nivolumab.

Clones were sequenced by immunoSEQ multiplex PCR, and TCRdb holds only the in-frame ones, with some missing. The sample contains 13,000 or so clones, 52% of which appear only once. Regarding treatment: randomized to nivolumab then ipilimumab (arm A) or the reverse (arm B). Patients had received no earlier DNA-damaging chemotherapy. Live CD3+CD8+ CD19− CD56− cells were sorted from PBMCs. V shed 0 bases and J shed 7 bases, with 10 bases lying between them. The CDR3 has 15 amino acids. Germline CDR1 reads MNHNY; CDR2 reads SVGAGI (reference sequence). The sample in question was CD8+ T cells sorted from blood (inferred from file names), obtained from a patient given nivolumab and ipilimumab in sequence. The chain uses TRBV6-6 and TRBJ1-6; tentatively, D is TRBD1 (5 bases). The sequence came from a human donor with melanoma. The chain's CDR3 is CASSYSWQGNSPLHF. CDR3 in DNA: TGTGCCAGCAGTTACTCGTGGCAGGGAAATTCACCCCTCCACTTT.